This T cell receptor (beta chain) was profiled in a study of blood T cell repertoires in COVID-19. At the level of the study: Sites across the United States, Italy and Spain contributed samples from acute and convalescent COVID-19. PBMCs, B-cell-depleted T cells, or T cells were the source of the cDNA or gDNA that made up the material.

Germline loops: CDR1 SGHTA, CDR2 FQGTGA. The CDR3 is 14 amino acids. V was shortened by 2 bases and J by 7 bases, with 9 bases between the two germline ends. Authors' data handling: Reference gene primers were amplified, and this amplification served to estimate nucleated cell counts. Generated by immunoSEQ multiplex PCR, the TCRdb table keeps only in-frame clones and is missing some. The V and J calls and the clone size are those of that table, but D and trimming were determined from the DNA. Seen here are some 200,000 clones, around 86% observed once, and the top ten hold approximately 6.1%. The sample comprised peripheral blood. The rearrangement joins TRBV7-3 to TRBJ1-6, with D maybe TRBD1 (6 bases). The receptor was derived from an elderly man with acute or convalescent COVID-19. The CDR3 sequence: CASSLGQRNSPLHF. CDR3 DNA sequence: TGTGCCAGCAGCTTAGGACAGAGAAATTCACCCCTCCACTTT.